Presented here are 32 T cell receptor beta chains from one specimen sequenced in a study of beta chain features in type 1 diabetes. These TCRs are of unknown antigen specificity. Points from the study as a whole: Moderately but significantly shorter TCRB CDR3s were found in Type 1 diabetes patients in all four CD4+ subsets.

The investigators reverse transcribed all of the isolated RNA, so they sequenced expressed TCRB transcripts. Profiling relied on immunoSEQ multiplex PCR, and the TCRdb table lists in-frame clones only, not all of them. Of over 300,000 clones detected, about a tenth appear once; the ten largest clones hold 0.9% to 1.1%. The sequencing sample was made of central memory CD4+ T cells from blood. Every receptor here comes from a man aged 25-45 years with type 1 diabetes.

This clone was observed a few times. The chain carries TRBV5-1 and TRBJ2-5; D unclear. CDR3 size: 13 residues. The V end was cut by 0 bases, the J end by 7 bases, with 10 bases between. CDR1 is SGHRS, CDR2 YFSETQ, per germline. The CDR3 protein is CASSLGSEPTQYF. DNA for the CDR3: TGCGCCAGCAGCTTGGGCAGCGAGCCGACCCAGTACTTC.

At least ten counts were recorded for this clone. The rearrangement uses TRBV19 and TRBJ2-4; TRBD1 matches at 8 bases. This CDR3 has 15 residues. V trimming: 1 base; J trimming: 6 bases; junction bases outside the gene matches: 5. Germline V gene data show CDR1 as LNHDA and CDR2 as SQIVND (reference sequence). The CDR3 loop reads CASSIGYGTGNIQYF. CDR3 in DNA: TGTGCCAGTAGTATAGGCTACGGGACAGGAAACATTCAGTACTTC.

This clone turned up a few times. The gene calls are TRBV5-5 and TRBJ2-3, with D possibly matching TRBD1 (6 bases). Trimming shortened V by 4 bases and J by 1 base, and 16 bases separated the two germline ends. The germline gives CDR1 SGHKS, CDR2 YYEKEE (reference sequence). This CDR3 has 16 amino acids. DNA for the CDR3: TGTGCCAGCAGCAAACCAGGGGCGCTGGGCACAGATACGCAGTATTTT. The encoded protein is CASSKPGALGTDTQYF.

The chain couples TRBV30 to TRBJ2-3; 7 positions agree with TRBD2. In germline, CDR1 is GTSNPN, CDR2 SVGIG (reference sequence). With V trimmed by 4 bases and J by 6 bases, 10 bases remained unmatched. This CDR3 comprises 14 residues. CDR3 coding DNA: TGTGCCTGGACCCCAGCGGGGTCGATGGATACGCAGTATTTT. Translation gives CAWTPAGSMDTQYF. Drawing the rest from reference TRBV30 and TRBJ2-3, the complete variable domain is SQTIHQWPATLVQPVGSPLSLECTVEGTSNPNLYWYRQAAGRGLQLLFYSVGIGQISSEVPQNLSASRPQDRQFILSSKKLLLSDSGFYLCAWTPAGSMDTQYFGPGTRLTVL.

This chain connects TRBV10-2 to TRBJ2-2; the D is unclear. The CDR3 sequence is 13 residues long. Germline assignment: CDR1 WSHSY and CDR2 SAAADI. The ends were cut back, 7 bases at V and 4 bases at J, with 10 bases in the middle. CDR3 DNA sequence: TGCGCCAGCACTCCGTCGGGCACCGGGGAGCTGTTTTTT. Its translation: CASTPSGTGELFF.

The sample holds a few counts of this clone. This rearrangement joins TRBV7-9 to TRBJ2-5; the D gene could be TRBD1 or TRBD2 (6 bases each). CDR1 and CDR2 from the germline V gene are SEHNR and FQNEAQ (reference sequence). V was shortened by 4 bases and J by 4 bases, with 16 bases between the two germline ends. This CDR3 comprises 15 residues. The CDR3 is CASSYFRGGGETQYF. CDR3 nucleotide sequence: TGTGCCAGCAGCTACTTCAGGGGAGGAGGAGAGACCCAGTACTTC.

This clone was seen a few times. The chain uses TRBV2 and TRBJ2-1; possible D gene TRBD1, 6 bases. The CDR3 contains 13 residues. V gave up 8 bases and J gave up 3 bases, with 11 bases separating them. Germline lookup yields CDR1 SNHLY and CDR2 FYNNEI. The CDR3 spells CASGQRNYNEQFF. The CDR3, as DNA: TGTGCCAGCGGACAGCGAAACTACAATGAGCAGTTCTTC.

This clone was detected many times. The CDR3 DNA reads TGTGCCAGCAGTACGGCGGGGGAGACAGATACGCAGTATTTT. This translates into CASSTAGETDTQYF. The rearrangement joins TRBV28 to TRBJ2-3; the match to TRBD2 covers 7 bases. Germline CDR1 MDHEN, CDR2 SYDVKM. The CDR3 covers 14 residues. V trimming: 5 bases; J trimming: 3 bases; junction bases outside the gene matches: 5.

Only a few counts were recorded for this clone. This chain uses TRBV30 with TRBJ2-7, with D maybe TRBD2 (6 bases). The V end was cut by 2 bases, the J end by 6 bases, with 11 bases between. The CDR3 runs to 12 residues. The V gene's germline CDR1 is GTSNPN and CDR2 SVGIG (reference sequence). The CDR3 nucleotides are TGTGCCTGGAGTCCCCCAGCGGGCGAGCAGTACTTC. Translation: CAWSPPAGEQYF. Complete variable domain (other parts from reference TRBV30 and TRBJ2-7): SQTIHQWPATLVQPVGSPLSLECTVEGTSNPNLYWYRQAAGRGLQLLFYSVGIGQISSEVPQNLSASRPQDRQFILSSKKLLLSDSGFYLCAWSPPAGEQYFGPGTRLTVT.

This chain joins TRBV10-3 and TRBJ1-2; D is uncertain. The CDR3 has 17 amino acids. The V gene lost 3 bases and the J gene lost 3 bases, with 20 bases spanning the gap. Germline V CDR1 and CDR2: ENHRY, SYGVKD. CDR3: CAISDINSLSSDYGYTF. DNA for the CDR3: TGTGCCATCAGTGACATAAACAGCCTGAGTTCCGACTATGGCTACACCTTC.

The genes are TRBV30 and TRBJ1-4, with D unclear. CDR1 and CDR2 (germline): GTSNPN, SVGIG (reference sequence). The CDR3 has 13 residues. The V and J ends lost 6 bases and 0 bases respectively, with 8 bases between them. In DNA form, the CDR3 reads TGTGCCTGCCTAGTTGCAACTAATGAAAAACTGTTTTTT. Translating it yields CACLVATNEKLFF.

This chain uses TRBV29-1 with TRBJ2-7; the D gene is possibly TRBD1 (6 bases). CDR1 SQVTM and CDR2 ANQGSEA come from the germline V gene. The CDR3 loop spans 16 amino acids. The V end lost 2 bases, the J end lost 3 bases, and 20 bases lay between the germline ends. The CDR3 DNA is TGCAGCGTTGAACCTCAAGGGCAGGGGTCGGTCTACGAGCAGTACTTC. This encodes CSVEPQGQGSVYEQYF.

This clone was seen only a few times. The rearrangement uses TRBV7-9 and TRBJ1-1; 8 bases map to TRBD1. This CDR3 comprises 13 residues. Germline V lookup: CDR1 SEHNR, CDR2 FQNEAQ (reference sequence). Losses at the gene ends were 4 bases for V and 7 bases for J; bases not matched to a gene: 5. CDR3 sequence (DNA): TGTGCCAGCAGCTCGTCAGGGGGCATTGAAGCTTTCTTT. It is translated as CASSSSGGIEAFF.

The chain employs TRBV5-1 and TRBJ2-7; D gene unclear. Trimming left V 0 bases short and J 0 bases short, with 13 bases between. The CDR3 runs 16 residues. Germline V gives CDR1 SGHRS, CDR2 YFSETQ. CDR3 in amino acids: CASSLAPSGLSYEQYF. DNA of the CDR3: TGCGCCAGCAGCTTGGCACCGTCGGGCCTCTCCTACGAGCAGTACTTC.

J is TRBJ2-5 and V is TRBV5-4; D not certain. V was pared by 0 bases and J by 4 bases, with 7 bases between. The CDR3 runs to 13 residues. Germline loops: CDR1 SGHNT, CDR2 YYREEE (reference sequence). CDR3 DNA: TGTGCCAGCAGCTTGGCCGTGAGAGAGACCCAGTACTTC. This codes for CASSLAVRETQYF.

This clone turned up a few times. This CDR3 is CASRREAGQNIQYF. The CDR3 DNA sequence: TGTGCCAGCAGAAGGGAGGCAGGTCAAAACATTCAGTACTTC. The V gene is TRBV6-5, the J gene TRBJ2-4; TRBD2 might be the D (6 bases). CDR1 is MNHEY, CDR2 SVGAGI, per germline. The CDR3 has 14 residues. V was clipped by 6 bases and J by 5 bases, with 14 bases between them.

This clone was recorded at least ten times. The CDR3 reads CSASYEQYF. CDR3 DNA sequence: TGCAGTGCTAGTTACGAGCAGTACTTC. V usage is TRBV20-1 and J usage is TRBJ2-7; D remains unclear. The ends were cut back, 3 bases at V and 4 bases at J, with 1 base in the middle. This CDR3 spans 9 amino acids. Germline V lookup: CDR1 DFQATT, CDR2 SNEGSKA (reference sequence).

This chain joins TRBV7-2 and TRBJ2-1, with unresolved D. This CDR3 has 13 residues. Germline loops: CDR1 SGHTA, CDR2 FQGNSA. Deletions cut 7 bases from V and 7 bases from J, with 14 bases between. The CDR3 protein is CASKVTGWNEQFF. The CDR3 region has the DNA TGTGCCAGCAAGGTGACTGGGTGGAATGAGCAGTTCTTC.

CDR3 DNA: TGTGCCAGCAGCCGGACAGGGGGCCTGGACTATGGCTACACCTTC. Amino acids: CASSRTGGLDYGYTF. The chain has TRBV9 and TRBJ1-2, with 11 bases identical to TRBD1. The germline CDR1 and CDR2 sequences are SGDLS and YYNGEE. There are 15 residues in the CDR3. Trimming removed 4 bases from V and 3 bases from J; junction bases left unmatched: 5. Full variable domain (missing parts from reference TRBV9 and TRBJ1-2): DSGVTQTPKHLITATGQRVTLRCSPRSGDLSVYWYQQSLDQGLQFLIQYYNGEERAKGNILERFSAQQFPDLHSELNLSSLELGDSALYFCASSRTGGLDYGYTFGSGTRLTVV.

V usage is TRBV7-8 and J usage is TRBJ2-2; tentative D call: TRBD1 (6 bases). V was clipped by 5 bases and J by 1 base, with 14 bases between them. This CDR3 contains 16 residues. Germline lookup yields CDR1 SGHVS and CDR2 FQNEAQ. CDR3 DNA: TGTGCCAGCAGCGCTAGGGGACACCGGAACACCGGGGAGCTGTTTTTT. Protein sequence: CASSARGHRNTGELFF.

This clone was counted between two and nine times. The junction differs from germline at one of its ends, possibly a read error. The CDR3 nucleotides are TGTGCCAGCAGCGTAGGGATTACCTACGGTGAGACAGCTACGCAGTATTTT. Translated, it gives CASSVGITYGETATQYF. The chain has TRBV9 and TRBJ2-3, with a tentative D call TRBD1 (5 bases). This CDR3 contains 17 residues. In germline, CDR1 is SGDLS, CDR2 YYNGEE.

Only a few counts were recorded for this clone. For the CDR3, the DNA is TGTGCCAGCAGCGAGAGAGGACAGAGTAATGAAAAACTGTTTTTT. It yields the protein CASSERGQSNEKLFF. The chain is built from TRBV6-5 and TRBJ1-4, with a possible D match to TRBD1 (6 bases). V was shortened by 6 bases and J by 4 bases, with 15 bases between the two germline ends. Germline CDR1 and CDR2: MNHEY and SVGAGI. The CDR3 runs 15 residues.

V and J are TRBV10-3 and TRBJ1-5, with D possibly being TRBD1 (6 bases). Germline V lookup: CDR1 ENHRY, CDR2 SYGVKD. The CDR3 runs to 13 residues. Trimming took 9 bases from V and 3 from J, leaving 12 bases between them. This CDR3 is CAIGGASNQPQHF. The CDR3 region has the DNA TGTGCCATTGGGGGGGCATCCAATCAGCCCCAGCATTTT.

A few counts support this clone. The chain employs TRBV7-2 and TRBJ2-2; 8 bases line up with TRBD1. Trimming took 1 base from V and 3 from J; bases not matched to a gene: 1. This CDR3 has 15 residues. Germline V CDR1 and CDR2: SGHTA, FQGNSA. In nucleotides, the CDR3 is TGTGCCAGCAGCTTAGACAGGGGGGACACCGGGGAGCTGTTTTTT. This sequence encodes CASSLDRGDTGELFF.

J is TRBJ2-3 and V is TRBV7-9, with D unresolved. The CDR3 is 13 amino acids. V was trimmed by 3 bases and J by 1 base, leaving 5 bases between them. Germline CDR1 reads SEHNR; CDR2 reads FQNEAQ (reference sequence). CDR3 protein: CASSFTGTDTQYF. DNA for the CDR3: TGTGCCAGCAGCTTTACTGGCACAGATACGCAGTATTTT.

This clone was found a few times. The genes are TRBV7-2 and TRBJ2-5; maybe TRBD1 (6 bases). The V gene lost 1 base and the J gene lost 7 bases, with 16 bases spanning the gap. Germline assignment: CDR1 SGHTA and CDR2 FQGNSA. The CDR3 contains 15 residues. The CDR3 protein is CASSLEMSGGGTQYF. The DNA for the CDR3 is TGTGCCAGCAGCTTAGAGATGTCTGGGGGCGGGACCCAGTACTTC.

The chain has TRBV10-3 and TRBJ1-1; D unresolved. This CDR3 contains 13 residues. Looked up from germline, CDR1 is ENHRY and CDR2 is SYGVKD. With 10 bases removed from V and 3 bases from J, the gap between germline ends came to 15 bases. The CDR3 protein is CATTMALDTEAFF. The CDR3 DNA sequence: TGTGCCACGACGATGGCTCTGGACACTGAAGCTTTCTTT.

The table lists this clone with a few counts. The gene calls are TRBV27 and TRBJ1-6, with a possible D match to TRBD1 (5 bases). CDR1 and CDR2 from the germline V gene are MNHEY and SMNVEV (reference sequence). V was trimmed by 6 bases and J by 8 bases, leaving 14 bases between them. The CDR3 is 14 amino acids. The CDR3 is CASRKGVTDSPLHF. The CDR3 DNA follows: TGTGCCAGCAGGAAAGGGGTTACGGATTCACCCCTCCACTTT.

This clone was seen more than once but under ten times. The rearrangement uses TRBV11-2 and TRBJ1-5; D gene ambiguous. This CDR3 region has 14 residues. Germline loops: CDR1 SGHAT, CDR2 FQNNGV. V was trimmed by 2 bases and J by 2 bases, leaving 7 bases between them. The CDR3 nucleotides read TGTGCCAGCAGCTTAAAAGTAGGCAATCAGCCCCAGCATTTT. It translates to CASSLKVGNQPQHF.

There are a few counts of this clone. J is TRBJ2-7 and V is TRBV2, with D possibly being TRBD1 or TRBD2 (5 bases each). Germline CDR1 SNHLY, CDR2 FYNNEI. This CDR3 has 14 residues. V shed 5 bases and J shed 3 bases, with 14 bases lying between them. CDR3 in DNA: TGTGCCAGCAGTAGGGACGGCGAGGGCTACGAGCAGTACTTC. It yields the protein CASSRDGEGYEQYF.

This chain joins TRBV7-2 and TRBJ2-3; 7 bases are a match to TRBD2. Germline V lookup: CDR1 SGHTA, CDR2 FQGNSA. This CDR3 spans 14 amino acids. V dropped 5 bases and J dropped 5; count of bases not matched to a gene: 7. CDR3 sequence: CASSPGTTGDTQYF. CDR3 DNA sequence: TGTGCCAGCAGCCCTGGGACTACCGGAGATACGCAGTATTTT.

The rearrangement joins TRBV5-6 to TRBJ1-5; unclear D gene. The CDR3 totals 16 residues. Germline V CDR1 and CDR2: SGHDT, YYEEEE. V was shortened by 1 base and J by 4 bases, with 15 bases between the two germline ends. DNA for the CDR3: TGTGCCAGCAGCTTGTATGCAGGAGGAAATAATCAGCCCCAGCATTTT. It encodes CASSLYAGGNNQPQHF.